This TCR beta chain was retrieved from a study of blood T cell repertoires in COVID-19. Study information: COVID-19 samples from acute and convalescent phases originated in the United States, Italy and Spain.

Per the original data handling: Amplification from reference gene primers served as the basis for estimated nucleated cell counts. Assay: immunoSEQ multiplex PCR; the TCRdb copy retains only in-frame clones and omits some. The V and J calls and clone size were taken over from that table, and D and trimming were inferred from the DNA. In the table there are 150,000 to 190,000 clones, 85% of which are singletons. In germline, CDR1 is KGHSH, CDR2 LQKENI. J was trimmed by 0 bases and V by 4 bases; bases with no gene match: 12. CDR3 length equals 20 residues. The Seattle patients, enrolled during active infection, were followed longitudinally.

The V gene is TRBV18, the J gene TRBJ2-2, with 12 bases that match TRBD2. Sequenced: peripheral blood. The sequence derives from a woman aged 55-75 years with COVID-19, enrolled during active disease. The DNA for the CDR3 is TGTGCCAGCTCACTAAAGTTGATGACTAGCGGGGGAACGAACACCGGGGAGCTGTTTTTT. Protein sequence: CASSLKLMTSGGTNTGELFF.